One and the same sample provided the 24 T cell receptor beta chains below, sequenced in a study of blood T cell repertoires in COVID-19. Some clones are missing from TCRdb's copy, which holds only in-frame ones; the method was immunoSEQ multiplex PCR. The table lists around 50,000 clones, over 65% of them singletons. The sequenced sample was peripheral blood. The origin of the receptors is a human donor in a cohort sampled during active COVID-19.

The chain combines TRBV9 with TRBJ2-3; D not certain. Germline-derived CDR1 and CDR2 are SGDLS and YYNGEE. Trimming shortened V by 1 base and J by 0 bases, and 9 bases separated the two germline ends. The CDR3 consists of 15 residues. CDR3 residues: CASSVQIRSTDTQYF. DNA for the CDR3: TGTGCCAGCAGCGTACAGATCCGAAGCACAGATACGCAGTATTTT.

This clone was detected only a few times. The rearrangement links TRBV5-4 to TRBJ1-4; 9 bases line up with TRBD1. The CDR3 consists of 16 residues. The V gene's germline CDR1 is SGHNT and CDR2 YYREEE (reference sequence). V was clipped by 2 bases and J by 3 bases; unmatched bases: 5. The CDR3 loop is CASSLQGAAANEKLFF. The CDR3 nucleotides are TGTGCCAGCAGCTTACAGGGGGCCGCGGCTAATGAAAAACTGTTTTTT.

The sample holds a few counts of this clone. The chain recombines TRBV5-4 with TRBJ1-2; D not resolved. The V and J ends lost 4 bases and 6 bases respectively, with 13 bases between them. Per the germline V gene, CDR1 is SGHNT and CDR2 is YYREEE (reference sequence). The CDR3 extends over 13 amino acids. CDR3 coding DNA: TGTGCCAGCAGCGCCCCGACATCTGATGGCTACACCTTC. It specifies CASSAPTSDGYTF.

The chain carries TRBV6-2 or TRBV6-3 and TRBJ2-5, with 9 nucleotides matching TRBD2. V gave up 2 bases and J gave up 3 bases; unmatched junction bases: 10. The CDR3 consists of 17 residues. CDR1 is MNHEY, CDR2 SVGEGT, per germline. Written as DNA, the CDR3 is TGTGCCAGCAGTTACCGCCGGGGCGGGGGGGCAGAAGAGACCCAGTACTTC. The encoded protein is CASSYRRGGGAEETQYF.

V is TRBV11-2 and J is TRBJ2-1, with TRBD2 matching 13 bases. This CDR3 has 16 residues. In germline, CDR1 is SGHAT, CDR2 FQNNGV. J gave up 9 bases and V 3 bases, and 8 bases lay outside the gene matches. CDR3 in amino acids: CASSFTSGGASGEQFF. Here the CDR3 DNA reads TGTGCCAGCAGCTTTACTAGCGGGGGGGCCTCGGGTGAGCAGTTCTTC.

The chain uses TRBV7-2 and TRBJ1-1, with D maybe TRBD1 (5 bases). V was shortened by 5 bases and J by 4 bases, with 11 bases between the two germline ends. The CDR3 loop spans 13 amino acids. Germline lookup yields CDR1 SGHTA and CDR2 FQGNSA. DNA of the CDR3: TGTGCCAGCAGCCCAGGGATGGCCACTGAAGCTTTCTTT. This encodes CASSPGMATEAFF.

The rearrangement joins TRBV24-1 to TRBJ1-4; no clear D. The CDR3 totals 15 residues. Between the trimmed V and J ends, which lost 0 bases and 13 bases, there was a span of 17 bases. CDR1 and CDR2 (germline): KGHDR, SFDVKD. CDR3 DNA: TGTGCCACCAGTGATTTGCAGTCTCACGGAGGAGGACTGTTTTTT. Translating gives CATSDLQSHGGGLFF.

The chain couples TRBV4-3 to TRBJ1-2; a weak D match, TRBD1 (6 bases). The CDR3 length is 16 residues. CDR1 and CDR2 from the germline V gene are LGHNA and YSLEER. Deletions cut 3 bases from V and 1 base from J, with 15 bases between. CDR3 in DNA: TGCGCCAGCAGCCAGGCATGGGGACAACTTAACTATGGCTACACCTTC. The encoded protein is CASSQAWGQLNYGYTF.

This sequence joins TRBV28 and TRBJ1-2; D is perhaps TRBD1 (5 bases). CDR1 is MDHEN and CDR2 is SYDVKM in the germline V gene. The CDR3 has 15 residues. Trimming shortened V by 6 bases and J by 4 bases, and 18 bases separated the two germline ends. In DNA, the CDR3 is TGTGCCAGCAGCCCGTCGGGGGTCTTTAGCTATGGCTACACCTTC. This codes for CASSPSGVFSYGYTF.

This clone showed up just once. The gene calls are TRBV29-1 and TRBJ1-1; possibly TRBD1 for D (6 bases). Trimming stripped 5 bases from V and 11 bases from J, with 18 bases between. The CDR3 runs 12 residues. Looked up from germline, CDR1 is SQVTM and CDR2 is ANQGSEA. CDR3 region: CSVLRDKPEAFF. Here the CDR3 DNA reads TGCAGCGTTCTCCGGGACAAACCGGAGGCTTTCTTT.

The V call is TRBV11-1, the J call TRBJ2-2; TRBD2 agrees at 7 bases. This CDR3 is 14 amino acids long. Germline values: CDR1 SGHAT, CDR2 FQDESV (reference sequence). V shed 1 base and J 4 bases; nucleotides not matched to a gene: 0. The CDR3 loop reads CASSLERGTGELFF. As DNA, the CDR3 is TGTGCCAGCAGCTTAGAGCGGGGCACCGGGGAGCTGTTTTTT. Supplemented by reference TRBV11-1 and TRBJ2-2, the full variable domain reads EAEVAQSPRYKITEKSQAVAFWCDPISGHATLYWYRQILGQGPELLVQFQDESVVDDSQLPKDRFSAERLKGVDSTLKIQPAELGDSAMYLCASSLERGTGELFFGEGSRLTVL.

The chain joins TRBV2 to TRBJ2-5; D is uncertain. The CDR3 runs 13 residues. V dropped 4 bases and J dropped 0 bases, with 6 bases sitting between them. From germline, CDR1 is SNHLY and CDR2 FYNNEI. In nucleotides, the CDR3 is TGTGCCAGCAGTGGTTACTACCAAGAGACCCAGTACTTC. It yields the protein CASSGYYQETQYF.

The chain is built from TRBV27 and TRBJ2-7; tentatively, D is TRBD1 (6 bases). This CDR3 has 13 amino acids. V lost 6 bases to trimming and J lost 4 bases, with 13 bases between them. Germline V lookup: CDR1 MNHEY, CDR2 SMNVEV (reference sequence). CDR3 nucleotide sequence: TGTGCCAGCAGACGGGACATCCATTACGAGCAGTACTTC. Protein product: CASRRDIHYEQYF.

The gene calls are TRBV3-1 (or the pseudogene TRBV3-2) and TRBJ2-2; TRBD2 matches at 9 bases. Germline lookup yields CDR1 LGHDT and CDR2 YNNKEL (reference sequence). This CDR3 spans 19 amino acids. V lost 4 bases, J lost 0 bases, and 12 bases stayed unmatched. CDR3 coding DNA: TGTGCCAGCAGCCCCTCAGTTGAAGCGGGGGGACCGAACACCGGGGAGCTGTTTTTT. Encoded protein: CASSPSVEAGGPNTGELFF.

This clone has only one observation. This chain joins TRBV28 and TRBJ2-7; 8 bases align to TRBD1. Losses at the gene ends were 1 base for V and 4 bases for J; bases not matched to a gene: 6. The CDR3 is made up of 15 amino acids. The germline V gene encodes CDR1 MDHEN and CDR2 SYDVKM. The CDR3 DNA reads TGTGCCAGCAGTTTATACGGGACAGGAACATACGAGCAGTACTTC. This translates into CASSLYGTGTYEQYF.

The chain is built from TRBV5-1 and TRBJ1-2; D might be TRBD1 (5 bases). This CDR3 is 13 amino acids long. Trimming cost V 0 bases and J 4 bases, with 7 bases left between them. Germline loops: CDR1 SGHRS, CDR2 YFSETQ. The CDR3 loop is CASSLGQIYGYTF. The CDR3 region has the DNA TGCGCCAGCAGCTTGGGACAGATCTATGGCTACACCTTC. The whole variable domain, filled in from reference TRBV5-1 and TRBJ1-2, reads KAGVTQTPRYLIKTRGQQVTLSCSPISGHRSVSWYQQTPGQGLQFLFEYFSETQRNKGNFPGRFSGRQFSNSRSEMNVSTLELGDSALYLCASSLGQIYGYTFGSGTRLTVV.

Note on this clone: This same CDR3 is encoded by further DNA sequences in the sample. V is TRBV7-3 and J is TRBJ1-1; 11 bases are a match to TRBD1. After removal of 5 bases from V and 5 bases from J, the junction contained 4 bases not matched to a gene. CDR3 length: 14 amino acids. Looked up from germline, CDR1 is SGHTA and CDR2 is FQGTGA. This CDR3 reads CASSPGTGGTEAFF. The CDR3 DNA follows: TGTGCCAGCAGCCCGGGGACAGGGGGGACTGAAGCTTTCTTT.

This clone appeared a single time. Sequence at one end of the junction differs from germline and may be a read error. This CDR3 is CASSRRRDSLKFF. CDR3 nucleotides: TGTGCCAGCAGCCGCAGACGGGACAGTTTAAAATTTTTT. The chain recombines TRBV6-5 with TRBJ1-5, with TRBD1 matching 7 bases. From germline, CDR1 is MNHEY and CDR2 SVGAGI. The CDR3 sequence is 13 residues long.

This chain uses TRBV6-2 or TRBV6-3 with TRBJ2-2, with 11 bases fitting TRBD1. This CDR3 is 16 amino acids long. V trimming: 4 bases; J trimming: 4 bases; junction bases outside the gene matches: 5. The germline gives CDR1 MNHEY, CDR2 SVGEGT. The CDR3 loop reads CASSSSGTGGTGELFF. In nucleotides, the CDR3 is TGTGCCAGCAGTTCCTCCGGGACAGGGGGCACCGGGGAGCTGTTTTTT.

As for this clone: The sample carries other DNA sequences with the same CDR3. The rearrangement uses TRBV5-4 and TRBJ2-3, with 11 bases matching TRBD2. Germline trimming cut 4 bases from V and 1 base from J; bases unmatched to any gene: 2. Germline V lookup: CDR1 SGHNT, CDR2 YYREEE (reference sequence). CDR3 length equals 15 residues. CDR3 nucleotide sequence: TGTGCCAGCAGCCTGACTAGCGGGGGCACAGATACGCAGTATTTT. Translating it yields CASSLTSGGTDTQYF.

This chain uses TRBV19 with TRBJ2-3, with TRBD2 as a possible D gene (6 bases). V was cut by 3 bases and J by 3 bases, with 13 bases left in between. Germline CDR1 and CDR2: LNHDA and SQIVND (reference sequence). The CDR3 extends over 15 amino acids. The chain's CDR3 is CASSISRGKTDTQYF. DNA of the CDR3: TGTGCCAGTAGTATTTCCCGGGGGAAAACAGATACGCAGTATTTT.

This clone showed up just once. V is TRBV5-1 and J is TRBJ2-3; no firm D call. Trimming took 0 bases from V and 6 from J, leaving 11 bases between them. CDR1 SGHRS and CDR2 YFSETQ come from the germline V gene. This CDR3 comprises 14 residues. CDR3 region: CASSLADSRDTQYF. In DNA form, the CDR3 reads TGCGCCAGCAGCTTGGCGGATTCTAGGGATACGCAGTATTTT.

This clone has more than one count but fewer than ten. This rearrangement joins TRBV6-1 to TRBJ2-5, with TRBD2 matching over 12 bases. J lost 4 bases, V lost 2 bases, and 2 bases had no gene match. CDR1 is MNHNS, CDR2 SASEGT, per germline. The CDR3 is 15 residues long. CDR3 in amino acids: CASSELAGGPETQYF. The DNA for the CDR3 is TGTGCCAGCAGTGAACTAGCGGGGGGGCCAGAGACCCAGTACTTC.

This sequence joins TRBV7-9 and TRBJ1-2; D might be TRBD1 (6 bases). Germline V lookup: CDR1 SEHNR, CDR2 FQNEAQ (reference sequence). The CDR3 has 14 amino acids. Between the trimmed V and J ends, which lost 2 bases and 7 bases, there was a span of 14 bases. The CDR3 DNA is TGTGCCAGCAGCTTATACGGGGGGCGCGGTGGCTACACCTTC. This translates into CASSLYGGRGGYTF.